This T cell receptor (beta chain) was sequenced during a study of blood T cell repertoires in COVID-19. Background on the study: Donors in the United States, Italy and Spain gave samples during acute or convalescent COVID-19.

Germline CDR1 SGHRS, CDR2 YFSETQ. The CDR3 covers 17 residues. V was clipped by 0 bases and J by 0 bases; unmatched bases: 7. The table came from immunoSEQ multiplex PCR; TCRdb's copy has only in-frame clones and leaves some out. The sample carries 350,000 to 450,000 clones, about 87% recorded once. J is TRBJ2-7 and V is TRBV5-1; 9 bases fit TRBD2. The material sequenced was peripheral blood. The source is a human donor in a cohort sampled during active COVID-19. The CDR3 spells CASSLAKAGGISYEQYF. In DNA form, the CDR3 reads TGCGCCAGCAGCTTGGCCAAGGCGGGAGGGATCTCCTACGAGCAGTACTTC.